The 24 T cell receptor beta chains below were found in one sample sequenced in a study of cytomegalovirus exposure and HLA in healthy donors. PCR amplification relied on 60 Vbeta primers (plus 13 Jbeta primers). The table came from immunoSEQ multiplex PCR; TCRdb's copy has only in-frame clones and leaves some out. The profile shows approximately 130,000 clones, about 69% of them singletons. Sequenced sample: PBMCs. The receptors stem from a man younger than 45 in good health and CMV-seronegative.

The chain carries TRBV28 and TRBJ1-1; D gene unclear. CDR1 and CDR2 (germline): MDHEN, SYDVKM. This CDR3 contains 13 residues. V was trimmed by 5 bases and J by 8 bases, leaving 15 bases between them. In nucleotides, the CDR3 is TGTGCCAGCAGTCGCGGTGGTTATGAGGAAGCTTTCTTT. This codes for CASSRGGYEEAFF.

The V gene is TRBV21-1, the J gene TRBJ2-7; the table's D call TRBD1 went unverified against the DNA. TRBV21-1 is noted as a pseudogene. The CDR3 runs to 15 residues. Here the CDR3 reads CASSKAQQGGYEQYF. In DNA, the CDR3 is TGTGCCAGCAGCAAAGCACAACAGGGGGGCTACGAGCAGTACTTC.

The V call is TRBV28, the J call TRBJ2-2; possible D gene TRBD1, 6 bases. V was trimmed by 10 bases and J by 0 bases, leaving 15 bases between them. CDR1 is MDHEN and CDR2 is SYDVKM in the germline V gene. The CDR3 contains 15 residues. CDR3 amino acids: CATITGQPNTGELFF. The CDR3 nucleotides are TGTGCCACCATAACCGGACAGCCGAACACCGGGGAGCTGTTTTTT.

The chain couples TRBV5-1 to TRBJ2-7, with TRBD2 matching 10 bases. This CDR3 contains 17 residues. Trimming cost V 4 bases and J 0 bases; bases outside gene matches: 10. The germline V gene encodes CDR1 SGHRS and CDR2 YFSETQ. CDR3: CASSPTGLADNSYEQYF. CDR3 bases: TGCGCCAGCAGCCCGACCGGACTAGCGGATAACTCCTACGAGCAGTACTTC.

CDR3 DNA sequence: TGTGCCAGTGATACGGGGTATAACACTGAAGCTTTCTTT. Amino acid sequence: CASDTGYNTEAFF. This chain connects TRBV4-2 to TRBJ1-1, with D unclear. The CDR3 is 13 amino acids. The V and J ends lost 9 bases and 2 bases respectively, with 13 bases between them. The germline gives CDR1 LGHNA, CDR2 YNFKEQ.

The rearrangement joins TRBV10-3 to TRBJ1-2, with D tentatively TRBD1 (5 bases). The ends were cut back, 9 bases at V and 8 bases at J, with 13 bases in the middle. The CDR3 length is 11 residues. In germline, CDR1 is ENHRY, CDR2 SYGVKD. This CDR3 is CAIYQGFGYTF. The DNA for the CDR3 is TGTGCCATTTATCAGGGATTCGGCTACACCTTC.

This chain connects TRBV6-5 to TRBJ2-7, with 11 bases matching TRBD2. This CDR3 is 16 amino acids long. Germline lookup yields CDR1 MNHEY and CDR2 SVGAGI. V gave up 0 bases and J gave up 1 base; unmatched junction bases: 2. The CDR3 spells CASSYSGTSGSYEQYF. Written as DNA, the CDR3 is TGTGCCAGCAGTTACTCCGGGACTAGCGGTTCCTACGAGCAGTACTTC.

This chain joins TRBV6-1 and TRBJ2-5; a weak D match, TRBD2 (6 bases). The assigned J gene may be wrong: the sequence end matches TRBJ2-7 better. Germline-derived CDR1 and CDR2 are MNHNS and SASEGT. The CDR3 is 13 amino acids. CDR3 loop: CATDLGGTYEQYF. The CDR3 DNA reads TGTGCCACCGACCTTGGGGGGACCTACGAGCAGTACTTC.

This rearrangement joins TRBV19 to TRBJ1-1; D might be TRBD1 (6 bases). CDR3 length: 14 amino acids. V lost 6 bases and J 5 bases, leaving 16 bases between the germline ends. Germline V gives CDR1 LNHDA, CDR2 SQIVND (reference sequence). The chain's CDR3 is CASSSTGGPTEAFF. The CDR3 DNA reads as TGTGCCAGTAGCTCGACAGGCGGTCCTACTGAAGCTTTCTTT.

The chain has TRBV30 and TRBJ2-7; a possible D gene is TRBD1 (6 bases). Germline CDR1 reads GTSNPN; CDR2 reads SVGIG (reference sequence). The CDR3 extends over 11 amino acids. The V end lost 7 bases, the J end lost 3 bases, and 10 bases lay between the germline ends. CDR3: CASQDSYEQYF. CDR3 DNA: TGTGCCTCGCAGGACAGCTACGAGCAGTACTTC.

The rearrangement uses TRBV18 and TRBJ1-4; D is perhaps TRBD1 (5 bases). CDR1 is KGHSH, CDR2 LQKENI, per germline. V shed 6 bases and J shed 5 bases, with 13 bases lying between them. The CDR3 has 14 amino acids. This CDR3 reads CASSSQGQNEKLFF. The CDR3 DNA reads as TGTGCCAGCTCCTCGCAGGGTCAGAATGAAAAACTGTTTTTT.

The chain has TRBV28 and TRBJ1-1; D may be TRBD1 (6 bases). V dropped 7 bases and J dropped 2 bases, with 20 bases sitting between them. The CDR3 runs 16 residues. Germline CDR1 and CDR2: MDHEN and SYDVKM. CDR3 nucleotides: TGTGCCAGCATCCCTACAGGGATCGGCGTCAACACTGAAGCTTTCTTT. Its translation is CASIPTGIGVNTEAFF.

The V gene is TRBV27, the J gene TRBJ2-7; TRBD2 is a possible D gene (5 bases). The CDR3 sequence is 15 residues long. The V end was cut by 4 bases, the J end by 0 bases, with 13 bases between. Per germline, CDR1 MNHEY and CDR2 SMNVEV (reference sequence). The CDR3 here is CASSSLALSSYEQYF. CDR3 coding DNA: TGTGCCAGCAGTTCTCTAGCTCTCAGCTCCTACGAGCAGTACTTC.

The chain uses TRBV5-1 and TRBJ2-4, with TRBD1 identical over 7 bases. The germline CDR1 and CDR2 sequences are SGHRS and YFSETQ. The V and J ends lost 5 bases and 0 bases, in that order; junction bases with no gene match: 11. This CDR3 has 17 amino acids. In DNA, the CDR3 is TGCGCCAGCAGATCCGGGACAGATTCTCTAGCCAAAAACATTCAGTACTTC. Translation: CASRSGTDSLAKNIQYF.

J is TRBJ2-7 and V is TRBV4-3; D is ambiguous. In germline, CDR1 is LGHNA, CDR2 YSLEER. The CDR3 covers 15 residues. Trimming pared 4 bases from V and 3 bases from J, leaving 16 bases between. CDR3 in DNA: TGCGCCAGCAGCCGGTTGTATGGCACCCTCTACGAGCAGTACTTC. Translated: CASSRLYGTLYEQYF.

This sequence joins TRBV30 and TRBJ2-1, with 9 bases aligning to TRBD1. The germline V gene has CDR1 GTSNPN and CDR2 SVGIG (reference sequence). Trimming removed 7 bases from V and 1 base from J; junction bases left unmatched: 2. The CDR3 contains 13 residues. CDR3 in DNA: TGTGCCTCGGACAGGGGATCCTACAATGAGCAGTTCTTC. This translates into CASDRGSYNEQFF.

This clone came up a few times. This chain uses TRBV4-3 with TRBJ2-3; perhaps TRBD1 as D (5 bases). The V and J ends lost 2 bases and 3 bases respectively, with 15 bases between them. The CDR3 is made up of 16 amino acids. The germline gives CDR1 LGHNA, CDR2 YSLEER. The CDR3 sequence: CASSQFDQGETDTQYF. The CDR3 coding sequence is TGCGCCAGCAGCCAATTTGATCAGGGTGAGACAGATACGCAGTATTTT.

Only a few counts were recorded for this clone. Germline and junction disagree at one end, which may indicate a read error. V gene TRBV7-7 combines with J gene TRBJ2-5; a possible D gene is TRBD1 (5 bases). CDR1 and CDR2 (germline): SSHAT, FNYEAQ (reference sequence). CDR3 length: 14 residues. The CDR3 region is CASSQTEYQETQYF. DNA of the CDR3: TGTGCTAGCAGCCAGACAGAGTACCAAGAGACCCAGTACTTC.

DNA of the CDR3: TGTGCCAGCAGCGAACTACCGGGACACGCGGATTCACCCCTCCACTTT. This codes for CASSELPGHADSPLHF. The rearrangement joins TRBV7-2 to TRBJ1-6, with a possible D match to TRBD1 (6 bases). V lost 5 bases to trimming and J lost 8 bases, with 19 bases between them. Germline V gives CDR1 SGHTA, CDR2 FQGNSA. This CDR3 has 16 residues. The entire variable domain, with the rest obtained from reference TRBV7-2 and TRBJ1-6, is as follows: GAGVSQSPSNKVTEKGKDVELRCDPISGHTALYWYRQSLGQGLEFLIYFQGNSAPDKSGLPSDRFSAERTGGSVSTLTIQRTQQEDSAVYLCASSELPGHADSPLHFGNGTRLTVT.

The chain links TRBV27 to TRBJ1-1; the D gene is possibly TRBD1 (6 bases). The length of the CDR3 is 14 residues. Trimming pared 4 bases from V and 4 bases from J, leaving 13 bases between. CDR1 and CDR2 from the germline V gene are MNHEY and SMNVEV (reference sequence). CDR3: CASSYKGVSTEAFF. Here the CDR3 DNA reads TGTGCCAGCAGTTATAAGGGGGTGTCCACTGAAGCTTTCTTT.

The chain links TRBV6-5 to TRBJ2-5; 11 nucleotides agree with TRBD1. This CDR3 contains 15 residues. Germline loops: CDR1 MNHEY, CDR2 SVGAGI. V gave up 7 bases and J gave up 5 bases; unmatched junction bases: 9. The CDR3 DNA reads TGTGCCAGCAACCAAGGGACAGGGGGTTGGGAGACCCAGTACTTC. It translates to CASNQGTGGWETQYF.

The chain combines TRBV6-5 with TRBJ1-2; 9 nucleotides agree with TRBD1. The ends lost 5 bases at V and 6 bases at J; junction bases unmatched: 7. Germline lookup yields CDR1 MNHEY and CDR2 SVGAGI. The CDR3 contains 14 residues. CDR3 coding DNA: TGTGCCAGCAGTACGCCGGGACAGGGTAATGGCTACACCTTC. It specifies CASSTPGQGNGYTF.

V and J are TRBV27 and TRBJ1-1; D might be TRBD1 (6 bases). Deletions cut 8 bases from V and 1 base from J, with 14 bases between. This CDR3 has 14 amino acids. CDR1 is MNHEY and CDR2 is SMNVEV in the germline V gene (reference sequence). CDR3 nucleotides: TGTGCCAGCGGATTCTTGACAGGGAACACTGAAGCTTTCTTT. Residues: CASGFLTGNTEAFF.

The rearrangement joins TRBV5-8 to TRBJ2-3; TRBD2 matches 10 bases. The germline V gene encodes CDR1 SGHTS and CDR2 YDEGEE. The length of the CDR3 is 15 residues. V lost 6 bases to trimming and J lost 4 bases; unmatched junction nucleotides: 8. The CDR3 nucleotides read TGTGCCAGCATCAAATTTAGCGGGAGGTCAGATACGCAGTATTTT. Encoded protein: CASIKFSGRSDTQYF.